Following are 18 T cell receptor beta chains from one sample sequenced in a study of control samples from healthy donors and cancer patients. Repertoires were generated with immunoSEQ multiplex PCR, while TCRdb's copy carries only in-frame clones and drops some. The table includes 130,000 or so clones, 94% detected once. Sequencing was performed on blood. Every receptor here comes from a man aged 35-49 years in good health.

The rearrangement uses TRBV4-1 and TRBJ2-3, with D maybe TRBD2 (6 bases). The germline CDR1 and CDR2 sequences are MGHRA and YSYEKL. The CDR3 covers 16 residues. Trimming shortened V by 4 bases and J by 1 base, and 15 bases separated the two germline ends. CDR3 nucleotide sequence: TGCGCCAGCAGCCTCCACCGGGGGTGGGGCACAGATACGCAGTATTTT. As protein: CASSLHRGWGTDTQYF.

This clone was seen once. The chain employs TRBV4-1 and TRBJ1-1, with D unclear. Per germline, CDR1 MGHRA and CDR2 YSYEKL. V lost 1 base and J lost 3, with 24 bases in between. The CDR3 extends over 19 amino acids. This chain's CDR3 is CASSQGPGPGPRPDTEAFF. The DNA of the CDR3 is TGCGCCAGCAGCCAAGGCCCCGGACCCGGGCCCCGGCCTGACACTGAAGCTTTCTTT.

V and J are TRBV3-1 (or the pseudogene TRBV3-2) and TRBJ1-2; 7 bases are shared with TRBD1. CDR1 LGHDT and CDR2 YNNKEL come from the germline V gene (reference sequence). Trimming took 5 bases from V and 2 from J; bases not matched to a gene: 8. This CDR3 comprises 15 residues. CDR3 in DNA: TGTGCCAGCAGCTTTAGGGGACAGCCCAACTATGGCTACACCTTC. Its protein is CASSFRGQPNYGYTF.

This sequence joins TRBV6-4 and TRBJ2-3; TRBD2 agrees at 8 bases. The CDR3 consists of 16 residues. V lost 6 bases and J lost 5; bases outside the gene matches: 13. Per germline, CDR1 MRHNA and CDR2 SNTAGT. CDR3 sequence: CASRFRRRGVGDTQYF. CDR3 sequence (DNA): TGTGCCAGCAGATTTAGGAGGCGGGGGGTGGGAGATACGCAGTATTTT.

This chain links TRBV7-3 with TRBJ2-2, with TRBD1 as a possible D gene (5 bases). The ends were cut back, 1 base at V and 5 bases at J, with 11 bases in the middle. The length of the CDR3 is 15 residues. Germline V CDR1 and CDR2: SGHTA, FQGTGA. DNA for the CDR3: TGTGCCAGCAGCTTAAGGGGCCTGGGGACCGGGGAGCTGTTTTTT. This gives the protein CASSLRGLGTGELFF.

The V and J genes are TRBV9 and TRBJ1-3; 8 bases are shared with TRBD1. V shed 3 bases, J shed 0 bases, and the junction held 8 bases outside the gene matches. The CDR3 is made up of 17 amino acids. Germline V gene data show CDR1 as SGDLS and CDR2 as YYNGEE. CDR3 nucleotides: TGTGCCAGCAGCGATACCGGGACAGGCGACTCTGGAAACACCATATATTTT. Translated, it gives CASSDTGTGDSGNTIYF.

This CDR3 reads CASSQFLGTEGSPLHF. The CDR3 DNA reads TGTGCCAGCAGCCAATTCCTCGGGACAGAAGGTTCACCCCTCCACTTT. The rearrangement uses TRBV4-2 and TRBJ1-6; 7 nucleotides agree with TRBD1. Germline V gene lookup returns CDR1 LGHNA and CDR2 YNFKEQ. This CDR3 has 16 residues. J was trimmed by 9 bases and V by 2 bases; bases with no gene match: 10.

V usage is TRBV6-4 and J usage is TRBJ1-4, with D possibly TRBD1 on 5 matching bases. The germline gives CDR1 MRHNA, CDR2 SNTAGT. V was pared by 4 bases and J by 0 bases, with 9 bases between. This CDR3 is built from 15 residues. The CDR3 DNA reads as TGTGCCAGCAGTGGGGGGAGAGCAACTAATGAAAAACTGTTTTTT. Translated: CASSGGRATNEKLFF.

This chain links TRBV28 with TRBJ1-1, with D tentatively TRBD1 (6 bases). In germline, CDR1 is MDHEN, CDR2 SYDVKM. CDR3 length: 13 amino acids. Between the trimmed V and J ends, which lost 6 bases and 0 bases, there was a span of 8 bases. The CDR3 protein is CASRGQLNTEAFF. Written as DNA, the CDR3 is TGTGCCAGCAGGGGACAACTGAACACTGAAGCTTTCTTT.

The chain uses TRBV9 and TRBJ2-1, with 7 bases that match TRBD2. The V and J ends lost 0 bases and 2 bases, in that order; junction bases with no gene match: 5. This CDR3 is 16 amino acids long. From germline, CDR1 is SGDLS and CDR2 YYNGEE. This chain's CDR3 is CASSVAREVPYNEQFF. Here the CDR3 DNA reads TGTGCCAGCAGCGTAGCCCGGGAGGTACCCTACAATGAGCAGTTCTTC. Full variable domain (rest looked up from reference TRBV9 and TRBJ2-1): DSGVTQTPKHLITATGQRVTLRCSPRSGDLSVYWYQQSLDQGLQFLIQYYNGEERAKGNILERFSAQQFPDLHSELNLSSLELGDSALYFCASSVAREVPYNEQFFGPGTRLTVL.

This chain connects TRBV5-6 to TRBJ1-4, with TRBD1 matching over 10 bases. This CDR3 comprises 16 residues. Trimming took 4 bases from V and 4 from J; bases not matched to a gene: 7. Germline lookup yields CDR1 SGHDT and CDR2 YYEEEE. The chain's CDR3 is CASSVTGGAGNEKLFF. In DNA form, the CDR3 reads TGTGCCAGCAGCGTGACAGGGGGCGCGGGTAATGAAAAACTGTTTTTT. The whole variable domain, filled in from reference TRBV5-6 and TRBJ1-4, reads DAGVTQSPTHLIKTRGQQVTLRCSPKSGHDTVSWYQQALGQGPQFIFQYYEEEERQRGNFPDRFSGHQFPNYSSELNVNALLLGDSALYLCASSVTGGAGNEKLFFGSGTQLSVL.

The chain couples TRBV15 to TRBJ2-7; D unclear. Germline CDR1 and CDR2: LNHNV and YYDKDF (reference sequence). Trimming removed 3 bases from V and 2 bases from J, with 8 bases in between. The CDR3 sequence is 13 residues long. Here the CDR3 reads CATSRTSTYEQYF. For the CDR3, the DNA is TGTGCCACCAGCAGGACGTCCACCTACGAGCAGTACTTC.

The chain employs TRBV9 and TRBJ1-2; no definite D call. This CDR3 spans 16 amino acids. In germline, CDR1 is SGDLS, CDR2 YYNGEE. The V end was cut by 3 bases, the J end by 3 bases, with 18 bases between. The CDR3 DNA is TGTGCCAGCAGCGCATCCCGTTCGGGCAAGGACTATGGCTACACCTTC. Its protein is CASSASRSGKDYGYTF.

The count of this clone is one. CDR3 sequence: CATSRVDSVNEKLFF. In DNA, the CDR3 is TGTGCCACCAGCAGGGTGGACAGCGTTAATGAAAAACTGTTTTTT. This chain joins TRBV15 and TRBJ1-4, with a weak D call TRBD1 (6 bases). CDR1 and CDR2 (germline): LNHNV, YYDKDF (reference sequence). V shed 3 bases and J shed 4 bases, with 12 bases lying between them. The CDR3 is made up of 15 amino acids.

This chain connects TRBV28 to TRBJ2-2, with a weak D call TRBD1 (6 bases). The germline CDR1 and CDR2 sequences are MDHEN and SYDVKM. V dropped 2 bases and J dropped 6 bases, with 10 bases sitting between them. This CDR3 contains 14 residues. The CDR3 loop is CASSLRGSSGELFF. Written as DNA, the CDR3 is TGTGCCAGCAGTTTAAGGGGGTCGTCCGGGGAGCTGTTTTTT.

This CDR3 reads CASSLRQGRSQPQHF. In nucleotides, the CDR3 is TGTGCCAGTAGTCTAAGACAGGGTCGAAGCCAGCCCCAGCATTTT. This chain connects TRBV19 to TRBJ1-5; 7 bases agree with TRBD1. CDR3 length equals 15 residues. Germline lookup yields CDR1 LNHDA and CDR2 SQIVND (reference sequence). V was clipped by 5 bases and J by 7 bases; unmatched bases: 11.

This chain uses TRBV10-3 with TRBJ1-1; the D is unclear. CDR1 ENHRY and CDR2 SYGVKD come from the germline V gene. Trimming stripped 8 bases from V and 3 bases from J, with 19 bases between. This CDR3 comprises 15 residues. The CDR3 loop is CAISSAPRTDTEAFF. CDR3 coding DNA: TGTGCCATCTCCTCCGCGCCCAGGACGGACACTGAAGCTTTCTTT.

The table lists this clone with a count of one. One end of the junction is discordant with germline, which a read error may explain. For the CDR3, the DNA is TGTGCCAGCAGAGGACAGGGGGGAACCCTAGGCCTTTTT. Protein sequence: CASRGQGGTLGLF. The chain links TRBV6-5 to TRBJ1-4; the match to TRBD1 covers 10 bases. Per the germline V gene, CDR1 is MNHEY and CDR2 is SVGAGI. The CDR3 has 13 residues.